This TCR beta chain was found in a study of CD8+CD57+ T cells in acquired aplastic anemia. Across the whole study: On average, sorted CD4+ and CD8+ cells gave roughly 2.9 ug of DNA. Study-wide results and caveats: Almost 30 shared CD8+ CDR3s appeared highly expressed within patients' immunodominant clones. Controls did not differ significantly from patients in CD8+ Simpson's diversity.

By flow cytometry, patients selected for sequencing had shown an expansion of CD8+CD57+ cells. Germline CDR1 reads LNHDA; CDR2 reads SQIVND (reference sequence). Trimming cost V 4 bases and J 6 bases, with 13 bases left between them. The CDR3 contains 14 residues. The template for TCR beta VDJ and CDR3 sequence profiling was genomic DNA. TCRdb reprocessed the reads with MiXCR, giving one entry per CDR3 protein. Among some 120,000 distinct CDR3 sequences listed, almost 40% were seen once. This clonotype was picked up many times. Its antigen is unidentified. The sample taken for sequencing was sorted CD4+, CD8+, or CD8+CD57+ T cells (not recorded which) from PBMCs. The rearrangement joins TRBV19 to TRBJ1-5, with D unresolved. The clonotype originates from a human donor with aplastic anemia. This chain's CDR3 is CASSSIDRSQPQHF. The CDR3 DNA is TGTGCCAGTAGTAGCATCGACCGATCTCAGCCCCAGCATTTT. Complete variable domain (other parts from reference TRBV19 and TRBJ1-5): DGGITQSPKYLFRKEGQNVTLSCEQNLNHDAMYWYRQDPGQGLRLIYYSQIVNDFQKGDIAEGYSVSREKKESFPLTVTSAQKNPTAFYLCASSSIDRSQPQHFGDGTRLSIL.